One and the same sample provided the 16 T cell receptor beta chains below, sequenced in a study of T cell responses to AZD1222 COVID-19 vaccine. Repertoires were generated with immunoSEQ multiplex PCR, while TCRdb's copy carries only in-frame clones and drops some. Altogether 95,000 or so clones are present, over 85% being singletons, with the ten largest covering less than 3.5%. This sample comprised peripheral blood, obtained on day 0 of MenACWY control vaccination. The receptors come from an adult in good health.

This chain uses TRBV7-2 with TRBJ2-1; 9 bases align to TRBD2. V was clipped by 3 bases and J by 7 bases; unmatched bases: 13. CDR1 and CDR2 (germline): SGHTA, FQGNSA. The CDR3 has 17 residues. As DNA, the CDR3 is TGTGCCAGCAGCTTGTTAAGTACGGCGGGGGGGCGTAATGAGCAGTTCTTC. Amino acid sequence: CASSLLSTAGGRNEQFF.

The CDR3 here is CASSFAGGIDTQYF. The CDR3 DNA reads as TGTGCCAGCAGTTTTGCGGGGGGCATAGATACGCAGTATTTT. The chain employs TRBV28 and TRBJ2-3, with 8 bases aligning to TRBD2. The CDR3 covers 14 residues. Germline assignment: CDR1 MDHEN and CDR2 SYDVKM. V dropped 3 bases and J dropped 5; count of bases not matched to a gene: 4. The variable domain in full, with the rest retrieved from reference TRBV28 and TRBJ2-3, is DVKVTQSSRYLVKRTGEKVFLECVQDMDHENMFWYRQDPGLGLRLIYFSYDVKMKEKGDIPEGYSVSREKKERFSLILESASTNQTSMYLCASSFAGGIDTQYFGPGTRLTVL.

This chain uses TRBV4-1 with TRBJ1-5; D ambiguous. This CDR3 contains 14 residues. Trimming left V 0 bases short and J 6 bases short, with 9 bases between. Germline CDR1 reads MGHRA; CDR2 reads YSYEKL. This CDR3 is CASSQDSRGQPQHF. The CDR3 region has the DNA TGCGCCAGCAGCCAAGACAGTCGGGGTCAGCCCCAGCATTTT.

The gene calls are TRBV7-2 and TRBJ2-7; D perhaps matches TRBD1 (6 bases). This CDR3 contains 13 residues. V was shortened by 4 bases and J by 6 bases, with 13 bases between the two germline ends. CDR1 and CDR2 from the germline V gene are SGHTA and FQGNSA. This CDR3 is CASSSQGRGEQYF. Written as DNA, the CDR3 is TGTGCCAGCAGCTCACAGGGAAGGGGCGAGCAGTACTTC.

The chain couples TRBV28 to TRBJ1-2; TRBD1 matches at 8 bases. CDR3 length: 14 amino acids. V trimming: 6 bases; J trimming: 5 bases; junction bases outside the gene matches: 8. Germline V gene data show CDR1 as MDHEN and CDR2 as SYDVKM. The CDR3 DNA sequence: TGTGCCAGCAGCACCGGACAGGGCCCTTATGGCTACACCTTC. Translated: CASSTGQGPYGYTF.

This sequence joins TRBV4-3 and TRBJ2-5; perhaps TRBD2 as D (6 bases). The CDR3 consists of 14 residues. V was clipped by 1 base and J by 3 bases, with 9 bases between them. The germline V gene has CDR1 LGHNA and CDR2 YSLEER. Here the CDR3 DNA reads TGCGCCAGCAGCCAAGGGAAGCGGGAAGAGACCCAGTACTTC. Translating it yields CASSQGKREETQYF.

Notes on this clone: Compared with germline, one end of the junction differs, possibly owing to a read error. This chain connects TRBV12-3 or TRBV12-4 to TRBJ1-3; 8 nucleotides align to TRBD1. The CDR3 length is 12 residues. CDR3 residues: CASSGWDRPLGF. DNA for the CDR3: TGTGCCAGCAGTGGATGGGACAGGCCGCTTGGCTTT.

The J gene is TRBJ1-4, the V gene TRBV4-2; 10 positions match TRBD1. This CDR3 region has 15 residues. Germline V lookup: CDR1 LGHNA, CDR2 YNFKEQ. After removal of 2 bases from V and 5 bases from J, the junction contained 2 bases not matched to a gene. Written as DNA, the CDR3 is TGTGCCAGCAGCCAACCGGGACAGGGGAATGAAAAACTGTTTTTT. Translated: CASSQPGQGNEKLFF.

This chain links TRBV14 with TRBJ1-2; TRBD1 aligns across 8 bases. Trimming cost V 5 bases and J 4 bases; bases outside gene matches: 3. The germline V gene encodes CDR1 SGHDN and CDR2 FVKESK. CDR3 size: 13 residues. The CDR3 DNA follows: TGTGCCAGCAGCAGAGACAGGGGCTATGGCTACACCTTC. Translated, it gives CASSRDRGYGYTF.

The chain links TRBV25-1 to TRBJ1-2; TRBD1 agrees at 9 bases. With 1 base clipped from V and 4 bases from J, the junction kept 4 bases outside the gene matches. Germline-derived CDR1 and CDR2 are MGHDK and SYGVNS. CDR3 length: 15 residues. DNA of the CDR3: TGTGCCAGCAGTGAATCCGGGACAGGGATCTATGGCTACACCTTC. It codes for CASSESGTGIYGYTF.

V is TRBV7-2 and J is TRBJ2-5; no reliable D call. This CDR3 region has 12 residues. Germline V gene data show CDR1 as SGHTA and CDR2 as FQGNSA. The V end lost 7 bases, the J end lost 4 bases, and 10 bases lay between the germline ends. CDR3 loop: CASTAQRETQYF. DNA for the CDR3: TGTGCCAGCACGGCCCAGAGAGAGACCCAGTACTTC.

This chain connects TRBV7-3 to TRBJ2-5; tentative D call: TRBD1 (5 bases). CDR1 SGHTA and CDR2 FQGTGA come from the germline V gene. Trimming took 7 bases from V and 2 from J, leaving 11 bases between them. There are 13 residues in the CDR3. The CDR3 region has the DNA TGTGCCAGCAACCGCTCAGGGCAAGAGACCCAGTACTTC. It specifies CASNRSGQETQYF.

The chain carries TRBV4-1 and TRBJ2-1, with D possibly TRBD2 on 7 matching bases. Deletions cut 0 bases from V and 2 bases from J, with 11 bases between. CDR1 is MGHRA, CDR2 YSYEKL, per germline. CDR3 length: 16 residues. CDR3 loop: CASSQEGGAAYNEQFF. CDR3 nucleotides: TGCGCCAGCAGCCAAGAAGGGGGGGCCGCCTACAATGAGCAGTTCTTC.

The CDR3 region is CASSPVQGDQNIQYF. The CDR3 DNA is TGTGCCAGCAGCCCGGTACAGGGGGACCAAAACATTCAGTACTTC. The chain combines TRBV7-9 with TRBJ2-4; 8 bases match TRBD1. This CDR3 contains 15 residues. Trimming at V came to 5 bases and at J to 5 bases, leaving 8 bases not matched to a gene. Germline V gene data show CDR1 as SEHNR and CDR2 as FQNEAQ (reference sequence).

The rearrangement joins TRBV7-9 to TRBJ1-2; D possibly corresponds to TRBD1 (6 bases). This CDR3 contains 14 residues. CDR1 is SEHNR and CDR2 is FQNEAQ in the germline V gene (reference sequence). V was trimmed by 3 bases and J by 4 bases, leaving 12 bases between them. The CDR3 region has the DNA TGTGCCAGCAGCTTCGGAGGGGGGCCCTATGGCTACACCTTC. It specifies CASSFGGGPYGYTF.

V gene TRBV30 combines with J gene TRBJ1-2, with D uncertain. Looked up from germline, CDR1 is GTSNPN and CDR2 is SVGIG (reference sequence). The CDR3 length is 15 residues. The CDR3 nucleotides read TGTTGCCTGGAGAAACAGTTCGAGACTAACTATGGCTACACCTTC. It translates to CCLEKQFETNYGYTF.